The present entry profiles one T cell receptor (beta chain) with its context. Its antigen is unknown. Trimming took off 3 bases at V and 3 bases at J, with 21 bases between the two ends. This CDR3 has 17 residues. Germline CDR1 reads SEHNR; CDR2 reads FQNEAQ (reference sequence). These data are taken from a study of graft-versus-host responses after intestinal transplantation. Study-wide findings and caveats: Clonal ratios of graft-versus-host to host-versus-graft in allografts were high for patients exhibiting graft-donor T cell macrochimerism. GvH clones surfaced in recipient marrow, some emerging earlier in ileum or blood.

Clones were read by immunoSEQ multiplex PCR, and TCRdb kept only the in-frame ones, dropping some. The sample contains 99,000 or so clones, less than 90% of which appear only once. The chain is built from TRBV7-9 and TRBJ2-7; the D gene is possibly TRBD1 (6 bases). The sequences come from unstimulated CD4+ T cells sorted from spleen or lymph node cells, collected before intestinal transplant. The TCR originated in a human donor who received an intestinal transplant. CDR3 bases: TGTGCCAGCAGCTTTGACGACCGGCAGGGGACGGTCTACGAGCAGTACTTC. Its protein product is CASSFDDRQGTVYEQYF.